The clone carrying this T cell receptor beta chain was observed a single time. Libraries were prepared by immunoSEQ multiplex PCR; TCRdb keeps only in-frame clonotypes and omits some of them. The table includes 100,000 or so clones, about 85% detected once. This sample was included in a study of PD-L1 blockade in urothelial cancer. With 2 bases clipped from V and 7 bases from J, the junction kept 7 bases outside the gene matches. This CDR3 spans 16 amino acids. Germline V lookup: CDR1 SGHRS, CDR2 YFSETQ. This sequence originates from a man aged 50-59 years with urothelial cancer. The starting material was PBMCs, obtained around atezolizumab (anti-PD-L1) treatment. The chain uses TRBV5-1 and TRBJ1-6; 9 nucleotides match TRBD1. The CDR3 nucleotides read TGCGCCAGCAGCTTAGGAACAGGGGGCCCCAATTCACCCCTCCACTTT. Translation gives CASSLGTGGPNSPLHF. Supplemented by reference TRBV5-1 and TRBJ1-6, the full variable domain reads KAGVTQTPRYLIKTRGQQVTLSCSPISGHRSVSWYQQTPGQGLQFLFEYFSETQRNKGNFPGRFSGRQFSNSRSEMNVSTLELGDSALYLCASSLGTGGPNSPLHFGNGTRLTVT.